What follows is one T cell receptor beta chain and its context. This sample was taken from a study of monozygotic twins with inflammatory bowel disease. The germline gives CDR1 SGHRS, CDR2 YFSETQ. The CDR3 extends over 14 amino acids. After re-calling the 5' RACE reads, TCRdb lists one entry per CDR3 protein, DNA absent. This sample's table reports roughly 140,000 distinct CDR3 sequences. This chain joins TRBV5-1 and TRBJ2-5; TCRdb selects TRBD1, and the lack of DNA leaves this call unchecked. Sequenced material: blood. This sequence originates from a human donor with ulcerative colitis or Crohn's disease, or a healthy co-twin of an affected twin (not recorded which). The CDR3 loop is CASSSRTGSETKYF.